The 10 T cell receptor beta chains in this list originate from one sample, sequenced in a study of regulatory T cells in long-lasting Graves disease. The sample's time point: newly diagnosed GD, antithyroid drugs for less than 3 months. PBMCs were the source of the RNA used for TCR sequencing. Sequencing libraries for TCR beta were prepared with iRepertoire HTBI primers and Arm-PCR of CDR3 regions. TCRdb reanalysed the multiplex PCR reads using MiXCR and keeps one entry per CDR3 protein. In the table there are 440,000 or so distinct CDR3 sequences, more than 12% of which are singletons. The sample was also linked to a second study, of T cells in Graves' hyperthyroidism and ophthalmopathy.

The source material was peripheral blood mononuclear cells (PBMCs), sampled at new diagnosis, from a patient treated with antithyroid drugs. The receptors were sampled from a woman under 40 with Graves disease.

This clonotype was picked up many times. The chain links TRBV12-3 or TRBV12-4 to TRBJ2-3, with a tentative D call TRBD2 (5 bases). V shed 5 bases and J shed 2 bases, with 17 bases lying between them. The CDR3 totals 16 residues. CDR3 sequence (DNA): TGTGCCAGCAGTCCCTTCGGACGGGAACTCACAGATACGCAGTATTTT. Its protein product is CASSPFGRELTDTQYF.

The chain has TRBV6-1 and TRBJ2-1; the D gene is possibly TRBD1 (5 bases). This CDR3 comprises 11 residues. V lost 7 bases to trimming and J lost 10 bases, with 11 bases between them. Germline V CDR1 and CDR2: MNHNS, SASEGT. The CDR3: CASTETGEQFF. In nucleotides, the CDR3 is TGTGCCAGCACCGAAACAGGCGAGCAGTTCTTC.

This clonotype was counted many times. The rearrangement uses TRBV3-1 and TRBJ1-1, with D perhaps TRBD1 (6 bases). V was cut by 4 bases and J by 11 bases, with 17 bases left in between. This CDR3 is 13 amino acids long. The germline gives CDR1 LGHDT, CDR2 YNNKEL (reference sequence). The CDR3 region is CASSPRGGRAAFF. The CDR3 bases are TGTGCCAGCAGCCCCCGGGGGGGGCGGGCGGCTTTCTTT.

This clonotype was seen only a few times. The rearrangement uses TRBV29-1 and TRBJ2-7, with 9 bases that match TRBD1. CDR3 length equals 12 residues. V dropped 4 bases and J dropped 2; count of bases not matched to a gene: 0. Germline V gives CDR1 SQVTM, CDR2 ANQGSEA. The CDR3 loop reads CSVGQGAYEQYF. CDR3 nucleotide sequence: TGCAGCGTTGGACAGGGGGCCTACGAGCAGTACTTC.

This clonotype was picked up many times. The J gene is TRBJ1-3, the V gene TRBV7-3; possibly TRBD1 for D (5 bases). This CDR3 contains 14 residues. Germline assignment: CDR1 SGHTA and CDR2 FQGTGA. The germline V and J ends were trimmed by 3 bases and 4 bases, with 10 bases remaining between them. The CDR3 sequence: CASSLQGSGNTIYF. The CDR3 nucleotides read TGTGCCAGCAGCTTGCAGGGCTCGGGAAACACCATATATTTT.

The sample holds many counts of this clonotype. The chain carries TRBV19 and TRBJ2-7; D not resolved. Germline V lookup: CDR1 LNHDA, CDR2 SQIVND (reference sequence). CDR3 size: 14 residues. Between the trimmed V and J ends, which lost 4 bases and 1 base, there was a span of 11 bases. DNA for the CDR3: TGTGCCAGTAGTAGGTCCAGCTCTTCCTACGAGCAGTACTTC. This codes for CASSRSSSSYEQYF.

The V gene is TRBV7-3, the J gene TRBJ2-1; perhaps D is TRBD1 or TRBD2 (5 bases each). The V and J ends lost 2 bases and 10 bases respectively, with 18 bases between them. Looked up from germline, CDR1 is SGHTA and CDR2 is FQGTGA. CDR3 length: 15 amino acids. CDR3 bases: TGTGCCAGCAGCTTAGGTTGGGACCCTGAATCAGAGCAGTTCTTC. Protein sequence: CASSLGWDPESEQFF. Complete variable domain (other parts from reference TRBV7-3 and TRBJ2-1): GAGVSQTPSNKVTEKGKYVELRCDPISGHTALYWYRQSLGQGPEFLIYFQGTGAADDSGLPNDRFFAVRPEGSVSTLKIQRTERGDSAVYLCASSLGWDPESEQFFGPGTRLTVL.

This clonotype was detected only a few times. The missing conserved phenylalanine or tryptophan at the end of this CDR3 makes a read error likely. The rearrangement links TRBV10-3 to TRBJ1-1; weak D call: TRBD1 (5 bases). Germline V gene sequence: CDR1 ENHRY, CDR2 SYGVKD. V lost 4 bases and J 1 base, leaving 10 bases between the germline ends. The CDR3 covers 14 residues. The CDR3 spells CAISAKQENTEAFL. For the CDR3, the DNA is TGTGCCATCAGTGCGAAACAGGAGAACACTGAAGCTTTCCTT.

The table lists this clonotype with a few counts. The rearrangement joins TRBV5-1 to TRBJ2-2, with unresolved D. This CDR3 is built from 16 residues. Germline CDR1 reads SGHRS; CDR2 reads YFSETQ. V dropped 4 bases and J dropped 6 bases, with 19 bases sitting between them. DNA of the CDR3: TGCGCCAGCAGCCCGGGTAATGGTAGGGTCTCCGGGGAGCTGTTTTTT. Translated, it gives CASSPGNGRVSGELFF.

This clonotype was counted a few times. The CDR3 region is CASSQARGTVQETQYF. CDR3 in DNA: TGTGCCAGCAGCCAAGCCCGGGGGACAGTCCAAGAGACCCAGTACTTC. The chain carries TRBV3-1 and TRBJ2-5; TRBD1 is a possible D gene (7 bases). Deletions cut 1 base from V and 1 base from J, with 13 bases between. The CDR3 consists of 16 residues. The germline CDR1 and CDR2 sequences are LGHDT and YNNKEL (reference sequence).